This T cell receptor beta chain stems from a study of T-cell memory formation after mild COVID-19. Germline CDR1 and CDR2: LNHDA and SQIVND (reference sequence). There are 16 residues in the CDR3. V shed 2 bases, J shed 2 bases, and the junction held 5 bases outside the gene matches. This clonotype was counted only a few times. The 5'RACE method, run with constant-segment primers, produced TCR alpha and TCR beta cDNA libraries (carrying sample barcodes and UMIs). TCRdb processed the 5' RACE reads anew with MiXCR; each CDR3 protein has one entry. The table includes 400,000 to 500,000 distinct CDR3 sequences, less than 25% detected once.

The V call is TRBV19, the J call TRBJ2-2; 7 nucleotides align to TRBD1. This sequence was found in an adult woman who had mild COVID-19 (a few samples of this study predate the infection). Cell type and time point are not known. Input material: PBMCs or a T cell subset sorted from them (not recorded which). DNA of the CDR3: TGTGCCAGTAGTATAACCGGGACAGATAACACCGGGGAGCTGTTTTTT. Its protein is CASSITGTDNTGELFF.